The 5 T cell receptor beta chains in this list originate from one sample, sequenced in a study of blood T cells in healthy people across ages. For the second PCR, which ran for roughly 7 to 11 cycles, a sample-barcoded 5' primer and a J-beta primer mix were used. TCRdb re-called the 5' RACE reads with MiXCR, one entry per CDR3 protein. The table has approximately 1.5 million distinct CDR3 sequences, roughly 30% seen once. The source material was blood. These receptor sequences come from a woman in her twenties or thirties in good health.

The J gene is TRBJ2-7, the V gene TRBV27, with D possibly called TRBD1 or TRBD2 (5 bases each). The CDR3 extends over 14 amino acids. CDR1 is MNHEY, CDR2 SMNVEV, per germline (reference sequence). V was trimmed by 3 bases and J by 4 bases, leaving 13 bases between them. Here the CDR3 reads CASSFGATVYEQYF. CDR3 DNA sequence: TGTGCCAGCAGTTTCGGGGCCACGGTATACGAGCAGTACTTC.

This chain joins TRBV2 and TRBJ1-4, with D tentatively TRBD1 (5 bases). Germline V lookup: CDR1 SNHLY, CDR2 FYNNEI. V lost 11 bases and J lost 5, with 15 bases in between. The CDR3 runs 13 residues. CDR3 region: CAGKRQWNEKLFF. For the CDR3, the DNA is TGTGCCGGCAAGAGACAGTGGAATGAAAAACTGTTTTTT.

The CDR3 protein is CASSFKGHSYEQYF. CDR3 in DNA: TGTGCCAGCAGTTTCAAGGGGCACTCCTACGAGCAGTACTTC. J is TRBJ2-7 and V is TRBV2; possible D gene TRBD1, 5 bases. Looked up from germline, CDR1 is SNHLY and CDR2 is FYNNEI. V gave up 5 bases and J gave up 0 bases, with 11 bases separating them. This CDR3 region has 14 residues.

The chain is built from TRBV6-4 and TRBJ1-2; D not certain. The CDR3 sequence is 15 residues long. Germline lookup yields CDR1 MRHNA and CDR2 SNTAGT. Trimming cost V 0 bases and J 0 bases, with 8 bases left between them. The CDR3 DNA follows: TGTGCCAGCAGTGACTCACGGACGGCTAACTATGGCTACACCTTC. As protein: CASSDSRTANYGYTF.

The V and J genes are TRBV2 and TRBJ1-5; D gene ambiguous. The CDR3 sequence is 15 residues long. Trimming shortened V by 6 bases and J by 0 bases, and 12 bases separated the two germline ends. CDR1 and CDR2 (germline): SNHLY, FYNNEI. As DNA, the CDR3 is TGTGCCAGCAGCGTAGCAGTAAATAGCAATCAGCCCCAGCATTTT. It yields the protein CASSVAVNSNQPQHF. The variable domain in full, completed from reference TRBV2 and TRBJ1-5, reads EPEVTQTPSHQVTQMGQEVILRCVPISNHLYFYWYRQILGQKVEFLVSFYNNEISEKSEIFDDQFSVERPDGSNFTLKIRSTKLEDSAMYFCASSVAVNSNQPQHFGDGTRLSIL.